This T cell receptor beta chain appears in the sequencing data of a study of radiotherapy plus CTLA-4 blockade in lung cancer. Study as a whole: Overall, approximately 17% of patients showed an objective response, while 31% attained disease control. General study findings and limits: Among reported predictors of response, early blood T cell clone dynamics with interferon-beta performed best. After treatment with radiotherapy plus ipilimumab, TCR clones that came from the tumor expanded in blood.

Clones were sequenced by immunoSEQ multiplex PCR, and TCRdb holds only the in-frame ones, with some missing. The table lists tens of thousands of clones, about 87% of them singletons. Focal radiation plus CTLA-4 blockade with ipilimumab was administered to patients who had chemo-refractory metastatic non-small-cell lung cancer. With regard to this clone: What it recognizes is unknown.

The CDR3 has 17 residues. V lost 1 base to trimming and J lost 0 bases; unmatched junction nucleotides: 7. From germline, CDR1 is SGHTA and CDR2 FQGNSA. The J gene is TRBJ2-7, the V gene TRBV7-2; the match to TRBD2 covers 9 bases. The sequencing here drew on peripheral blood, taken from a patient treated with radiotherapy plus ipilimumab. This TCR came from a human donor with non-small cell lung cancer that progressed on radiotherapy plus ipilimumab. The CDR3 protein is CASSLVPSGVSSYEQYF. The CDR3, as DNA: TGTGCCAGCAGCTTAGTTCCTAGCGGGGTTAGCTCCTACGAGCAGTACTTC.